This T cell receptor (beta chain) was sequenced during a study of T cell changes during pregnancy in multiple sclerosis. Trimming cost V 0 bases and J 6 bases, with 12 bases left between them. The CDR3 is made up of 14 amino acids. Per the germline V gene, CDR1 is SGHRS and CDR2 is YFSETQ. Using immunoSEQ multiplex PCR, the repertoire was profiled, and TCRdb retains in-frame clones only, with some absent. The sample consists of about 76,000 clones, 85% to 95% of them appearing once. The sample here was peripheral blood, taken in the second trimester of pregnancy. This chain uses TRBV5-1 with TRBJ1-2; tentatively, D is TRBD1 (5 bases). This TCR was recovered from a female donor with multiple sclerosis, enrolled in a pregnancy study. CDR3 sequence: CASSLAPGQNGYTF. Here the CDR3 DNA reads TGCGCCAGCAGCTTGGCCCCAGGGCAGAATGGCTACACCTTC.